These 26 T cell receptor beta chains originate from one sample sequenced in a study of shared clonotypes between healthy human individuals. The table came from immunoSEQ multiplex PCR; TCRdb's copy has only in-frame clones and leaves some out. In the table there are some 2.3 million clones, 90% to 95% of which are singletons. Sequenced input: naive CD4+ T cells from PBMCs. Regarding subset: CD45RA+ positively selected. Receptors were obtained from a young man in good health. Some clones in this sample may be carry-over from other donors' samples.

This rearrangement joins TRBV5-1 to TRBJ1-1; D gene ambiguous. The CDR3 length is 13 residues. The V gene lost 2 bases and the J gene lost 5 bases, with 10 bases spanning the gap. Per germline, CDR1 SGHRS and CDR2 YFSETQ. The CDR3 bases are TGCGCCAGCAGCTTAGAGGATATTACTGAAGCTTTCTTT. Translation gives CASSLEDITEAFF.

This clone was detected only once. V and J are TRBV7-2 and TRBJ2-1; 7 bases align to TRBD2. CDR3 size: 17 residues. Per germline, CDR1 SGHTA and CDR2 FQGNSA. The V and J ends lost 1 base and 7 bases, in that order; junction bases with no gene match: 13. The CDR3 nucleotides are TGTGCCAGCAGCTTAGTCGTCGGACTAGTAGTGACAAATGAGCAGTTCTTC. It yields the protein CASSLVVGLVVTNEQFF. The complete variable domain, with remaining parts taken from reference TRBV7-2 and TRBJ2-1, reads GAGVSQSPSNKVTEKGKDVELRCDPISGHTALYWYRQSLGQGLEFLIYFQGNSAPDKSGLPSDRFSAERTGGSVSTLTIQRTQQEDSAVYLCASSLVVGLVVTNEQFFGPGTRLTVL.

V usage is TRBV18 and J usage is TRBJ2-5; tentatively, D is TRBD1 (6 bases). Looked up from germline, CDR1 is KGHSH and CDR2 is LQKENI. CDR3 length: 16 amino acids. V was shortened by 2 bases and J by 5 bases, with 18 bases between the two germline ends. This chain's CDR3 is CASSPGGATGVETQYF. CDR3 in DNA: TGTGCCAGCTCACCAGGGGGCGCGACAGGTGTGGAGACCCAGTACTTC.

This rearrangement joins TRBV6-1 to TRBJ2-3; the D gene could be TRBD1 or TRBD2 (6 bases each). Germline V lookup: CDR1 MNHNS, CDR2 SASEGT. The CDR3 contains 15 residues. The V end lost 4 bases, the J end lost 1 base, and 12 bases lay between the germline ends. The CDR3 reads CASSVGGIGTDTQYF. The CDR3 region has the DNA TGTGCCAGCAGTGTAGGGGGGATCGGCACAGATACGCAGTATTTT.

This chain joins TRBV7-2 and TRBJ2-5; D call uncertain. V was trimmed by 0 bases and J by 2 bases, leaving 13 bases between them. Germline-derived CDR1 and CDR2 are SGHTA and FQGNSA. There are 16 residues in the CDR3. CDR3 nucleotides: TGTGCCAGCAGCTTAGCGACTGGCCGGTGGCAAGAGACCCAGTACTTC. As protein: CASSLATGRWQETQYF.

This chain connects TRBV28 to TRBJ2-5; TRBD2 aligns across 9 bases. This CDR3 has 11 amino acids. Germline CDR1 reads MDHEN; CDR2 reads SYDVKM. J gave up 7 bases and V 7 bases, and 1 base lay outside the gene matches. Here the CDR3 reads CASTSGVTQYF. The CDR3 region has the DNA TGTGCCAGCACTAGCGGGGTGACCCAGTACTTC. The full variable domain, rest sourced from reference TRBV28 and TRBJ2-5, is DVKVTQSSRYLVKRTGEKVFLECVQDMDHENMFWYRQDPGLGLRLIYFSYDVKMKEKGDIPEGYSVSREKKERFSLILESASTNQTSMYLCASTSGVTQYFGPGTRLLVL.

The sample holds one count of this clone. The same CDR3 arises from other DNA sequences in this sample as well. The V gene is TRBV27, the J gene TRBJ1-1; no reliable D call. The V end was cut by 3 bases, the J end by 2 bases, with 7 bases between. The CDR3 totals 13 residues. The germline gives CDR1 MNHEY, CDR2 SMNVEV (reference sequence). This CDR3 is CASSLFGNTEAFF. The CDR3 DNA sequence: TGTGCCAGCAGTTTGTTCGGAAACACTGAAGCTTTCTTT.

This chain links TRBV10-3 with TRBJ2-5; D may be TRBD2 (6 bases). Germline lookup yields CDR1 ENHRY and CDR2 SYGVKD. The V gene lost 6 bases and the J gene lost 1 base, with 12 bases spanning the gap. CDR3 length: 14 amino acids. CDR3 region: CAISGTPAQETQYF. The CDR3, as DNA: TGTGCCATCAGCGGGACTCCAGCCCAAGAGACCCAGTACTTC.

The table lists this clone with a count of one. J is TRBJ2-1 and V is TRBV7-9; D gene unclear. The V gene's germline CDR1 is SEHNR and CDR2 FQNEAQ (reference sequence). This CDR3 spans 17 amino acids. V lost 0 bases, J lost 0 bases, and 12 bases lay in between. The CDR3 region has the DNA TGTGCCAGCAGCTTAGCGCTAGGGCAGAGCTCCTACAATGAGCAGTTCTTC. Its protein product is CASSLALGQSSYNEQFF.

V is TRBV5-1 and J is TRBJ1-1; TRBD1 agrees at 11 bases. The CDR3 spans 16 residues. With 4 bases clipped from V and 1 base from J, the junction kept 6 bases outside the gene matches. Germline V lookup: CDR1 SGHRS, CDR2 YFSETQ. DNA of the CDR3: TGCGCCAGCAGCCGTATAGGACAGGGGGCGAACACTGAAGCTTTCTTT. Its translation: CASSRIGQGANTEAFF.

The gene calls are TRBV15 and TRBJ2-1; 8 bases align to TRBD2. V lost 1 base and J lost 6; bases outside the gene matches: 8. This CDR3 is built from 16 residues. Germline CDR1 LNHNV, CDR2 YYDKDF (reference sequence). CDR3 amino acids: CATSRGSGTSGNEQFF. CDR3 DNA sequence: TGTGCCACCAGCAGAGGGAGCGGGACTAGTGGCAATGAGCAGTTCTTC.

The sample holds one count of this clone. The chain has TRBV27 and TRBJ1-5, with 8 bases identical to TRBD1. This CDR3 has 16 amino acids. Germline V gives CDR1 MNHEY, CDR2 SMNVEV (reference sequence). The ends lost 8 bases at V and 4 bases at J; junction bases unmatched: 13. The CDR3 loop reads CASRDRGSLPNQPQHF. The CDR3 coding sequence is TGTGCCAGCCGTGACAGGGGTTCCCTCCCAAATCAGCCCCAGCATTTT.

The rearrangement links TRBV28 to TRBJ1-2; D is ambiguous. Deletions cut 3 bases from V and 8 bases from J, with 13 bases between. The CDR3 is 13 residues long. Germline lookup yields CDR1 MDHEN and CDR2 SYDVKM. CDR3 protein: CASSFYGLSGYTF. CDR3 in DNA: TGTGCCAGCAGTTTCTACGGCCTGTCGGGCTACACCTTC.

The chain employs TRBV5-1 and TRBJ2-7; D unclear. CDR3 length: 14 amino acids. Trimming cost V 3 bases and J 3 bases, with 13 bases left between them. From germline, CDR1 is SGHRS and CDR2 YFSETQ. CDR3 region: CASSSSLPVYEQYF. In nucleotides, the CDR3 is TGCGCCAGCAGCTCTAGTTTACCCGTCTACGAGCAGTACTTC.

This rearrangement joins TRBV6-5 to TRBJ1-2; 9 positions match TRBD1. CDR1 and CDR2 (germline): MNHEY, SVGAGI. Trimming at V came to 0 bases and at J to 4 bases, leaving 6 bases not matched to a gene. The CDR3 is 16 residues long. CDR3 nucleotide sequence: TGTGCCAGCAGTTACTCACAACCGGGACAGGGCTATGGCTACACCTTC. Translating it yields CASSYSQPGQGYGYTF.

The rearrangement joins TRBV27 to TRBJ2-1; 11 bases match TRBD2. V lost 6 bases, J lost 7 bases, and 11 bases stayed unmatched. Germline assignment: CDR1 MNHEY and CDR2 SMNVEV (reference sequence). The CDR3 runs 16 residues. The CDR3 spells CASSRIIAGGRNEQFF. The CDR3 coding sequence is TGTGCCAGCAGCCGCATTATAGCGGGAGGGCGAAATGAGCAGTTCTTC.

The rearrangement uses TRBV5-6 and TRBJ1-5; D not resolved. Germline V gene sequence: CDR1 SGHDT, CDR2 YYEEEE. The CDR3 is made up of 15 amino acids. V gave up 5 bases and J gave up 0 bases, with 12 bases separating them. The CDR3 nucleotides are TGTGCCAGCAGTTCCTCCTTGAATAGCAATCAGCCCCAGCATTTT. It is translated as CASSSSLNSNQPQHF.

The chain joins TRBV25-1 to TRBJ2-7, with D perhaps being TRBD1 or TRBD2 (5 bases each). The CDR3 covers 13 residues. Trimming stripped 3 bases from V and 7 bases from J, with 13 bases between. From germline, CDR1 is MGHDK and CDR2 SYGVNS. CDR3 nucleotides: TGTGCCAGCAGTGACGCCGGGACGTTTGAGCAGTACTTC. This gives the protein CASSDAGTFEQYF.

CDR3 protein: CASSPRDRRPDTQYF. DNA for the CDR3: TGTGCCAGCAGCCCCCGGGACAGGCGACCAGATACGCAGTATTTT. The J gene is TRBJ2-3, the V gene TRBV5-6; 8 nucleotides agree with TRBD1. This CDR3 has 15 amino acids. Germline V lookup: CDR1 SGHDT, CDR2 YYEEEE. V was clipped by 4 bases and J by 4 bases; unmatched bases: 8.

In DNA form, the CDR3 reads TGTGCCAGCAGTTCCCTAGCGGGAATGTCCTACAATGAGCAGTTCTTC. It translates to CASSSLAGMSYNEQFF. The chain joins TRBV28 to TRBJ2-1; 9 bases line up with TRBD2. The CDR3 is made up of 16 amino acids. V lost 4 bases, J lost 1 base, and 5 bases stayed unmatched. Germline values: CDR1 MDHEN, CDR2 SYDVKM.

CDR3 amino acids: CASSLKGGAGTDTQYF. CDR3 nucleotides: TGTGCCAGCAGCCTAAAAGGGGGGGCTGGCACAGATACGCAGTATTTT. The chain combines TRBV25-1 with TRBJ2-3, with D maybe TRBD2 (7 bases). CDR1 and CDR2 (germline): MGHDK, SYGVNS. Trimming removed 6 bases at V and 1 base at J, with 17 bases between. The CDR3 contains 16 residues.

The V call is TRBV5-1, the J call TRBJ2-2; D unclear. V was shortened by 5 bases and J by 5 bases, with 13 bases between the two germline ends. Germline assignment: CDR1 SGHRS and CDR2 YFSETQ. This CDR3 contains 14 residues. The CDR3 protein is CASREQSRTGELFF. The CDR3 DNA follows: TGCGCCAGCAGGGAACAAAGTAGGACCGGGGAGCTGTTTTTT.

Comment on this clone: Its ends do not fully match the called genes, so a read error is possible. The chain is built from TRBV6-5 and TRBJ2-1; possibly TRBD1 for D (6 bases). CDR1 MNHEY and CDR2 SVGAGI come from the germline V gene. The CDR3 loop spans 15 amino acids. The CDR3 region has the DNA TGTGCCAGCAGGCCGACAGGTCCGACCCTTAATGGGCAGTTCTTC. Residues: CASRPTGPTLNGQFF.

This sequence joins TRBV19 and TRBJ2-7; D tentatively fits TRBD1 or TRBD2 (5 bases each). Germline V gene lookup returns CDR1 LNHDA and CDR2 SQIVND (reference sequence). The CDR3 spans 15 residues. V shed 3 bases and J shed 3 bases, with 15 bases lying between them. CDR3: CASSMDGAMGYEQYF. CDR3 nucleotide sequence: TGTGCCAGTAGTATGGACGGGGCCATGGGCTACGAGCAGTACTTC.

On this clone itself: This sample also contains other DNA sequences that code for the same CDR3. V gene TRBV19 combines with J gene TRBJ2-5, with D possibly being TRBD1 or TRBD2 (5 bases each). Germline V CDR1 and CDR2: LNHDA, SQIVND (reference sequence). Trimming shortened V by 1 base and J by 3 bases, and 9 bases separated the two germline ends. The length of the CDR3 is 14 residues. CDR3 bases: TGTGCCAGTAGTATAGCGGGGACGGAAGAGACCCAGTACTTC. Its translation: CASSIAGTEETQYF.

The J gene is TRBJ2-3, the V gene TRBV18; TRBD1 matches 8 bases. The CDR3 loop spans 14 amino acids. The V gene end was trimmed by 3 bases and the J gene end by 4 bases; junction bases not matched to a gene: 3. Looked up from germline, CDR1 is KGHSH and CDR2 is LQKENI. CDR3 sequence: CASSPTGVADTQYF. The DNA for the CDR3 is TGTGCCAGCTCACCGACAGGGGTGGCAGATACGCAGTATTTT.